The following is a T cell receptor (beta chain) sequence with its context. Its antigen is still unknown. This entry comes from a study of T cell responses to AZD1222 COVID-19 vaccine. For the study at large: The analysis combined second doses at about 4 or about 12 weeks. The study's findings and limits: The span of vaccine-associated CD4 TCRs extended across spike, with dominance at 160-218 and 743-854. A rise in Spike-specific TCR breadth and depth followed two AZD1222 doses.

Using immunoSEQ multiplex PCR, the repertoire was profiled, and TCRdb retains in-frame clones only, with some absent. The repertoire consists of some 160,000 clones, with approximately 90% occurring once and the leading ten covering approximately 4.8%. Germline CDR1 reads MDHEN; CDR2 reads SYDVKM. Between the trimmed V and J ends, which lost 6 bases and 4 bases, there was a span of 15 bases. CDR3 length equals 14 residues. The receptor comes from an adult in good health. The rearrangement links TRBV28 to TRBJ1-2; D is unclear. Here the sequenced sample was peripheral blood, taken on day 0 of AZD1222 vaccination. CDR3 nucleotides: TGTGCCAGCAGATCCCCCCAACGGTCCTATGGCTACACCTTC. Protein: CASRSPQRSYGYTF.